Listed below are T cell receptor beta chains from one sample, sequenced in a study of blood T cell repertoires in COVID-19. Here immunoSEQ multiplex PCR was the method, and the copy in TCRdb shows in-frame clones only, minus some. The sample holds fewer than 110,000 clones, approximately 90% seen once. Material for sequencing was peripheral blood. The receptors derive from a man between 50 and 59 years old with acute or convalescent COVID-19. CDR3s include the opening cysteine and the closing phenylalanine or tryptophan. D genes are given only for firm matches. Some rows have no size entry. The others give once, few or many, or a class for an expanded clone.

J gene: TRBJ2-5
clone size: NA
V gene: TRBV5-1
D gene: NA
CDR3 protein: CASSSRPGLPQETQYF
CDR3 DNA: TGCGCCAGCAGCTCTCGACCTGGGCTCCCACAAGAGACCCAGTACTTC

J gene: TRBJ2-1
clone size: NA
V gene: TRBV5-4
D gene: NA
CDR3 protein: CASSPSAVVAYNEQFF
CDR3 DNA: TGTGCCAGCAGCCCGTCTGCCGTCGTAGCTTACAATGAGCAGTTCTTC

J gene: TRBJ2-5
clone size: NA
V gene: TRBV9
D gene: TRBD1
CDR3 protein: CASSGSRQGAGETQYF
CDR3 DNA: TGTGCCAGCAGCGGATCGAGACAGGGGGCAGGAGAGACCCAGTACTTC

J gene: TRBJ2-3
clone size: NA
V gene: TRBV6-2/TRBV6-3
D gene: TRBD2
CDR3 protein: CASSYRAGGRSGTDTQYF
CDR3 DNA: TGTGCCAGCAGTTACAGAGCGGGGGGCCGAAGTGGGACAGATACGCAGTATTTT

J gene: TRBJ1-1
clone size: NA
V gene: TRBV18
D gene: NA
CDR3 protein: CASSDYRASNTEAFF
CDR3 DNA: TGTGCCAGCTCCGACTACCGGGCTTCGAACACTGAAGCTTTCTTT

J gene: TRBJ2-2
clone size: NA
V gene: TRBV5-1
D gene: TRBD2
CDR3 protein: CASSLVAGNTGELFF
CDR3 DNA: TGCGCCAGCAGCTTGGTAGCGGGGAACACCGGGGAGCTGTTTTTT

J gene: TRBJ1-1
clone size: NA
V gene: TRBV7-3
D gene: NA
CDR3 protein: CASSLIRVNTEAFF
CDR3 DNA: TGTGCCAGCAGCTTAATAAGAGTGAACACTGAAGCTTTCTTT

J gene: TRBJ1-5
clone size: NA
V gene: TRBV7-3
D gene: NA
CDR3 protein: CASSLTGQFNQPQHF
CDR3 DNA: TGTGCCAGCAGCTTAACAGGACAGTTCAATCAGCCCCAGCATTTT

J gene: TRBJ2-3
clone size: once
V gene: TRBV3-1/TRBV3-2
D gene: NA
CDR3 protein: CASRDSLRQYF
CDR3 DNA: TGTGCCAGCAGGGACAGCTTGAGACAGTATTTT

J gene: TRBJ2-3
clone size: NA
V gene: TRBV27
D gene: TRBD1
CDR3 protein: CASSSGQYTDTQYF
CDR3 DNA: TGTGCCAGCAGTTCGGGACAGTACACAGATACGCAGTATTTT

J gene: TRBJ1-6
clone size: once
V gene: TRBV4-2
D gene: NA
CDR3 protein: CASSQGSSYNSPLHF
CDR3 DNA: TGTGCCAGCAGCCAAGGGAGCTCCTATAATTCACCCCTCCACTTT

J gene: TRBJ2-5
clone size: once
V gene: TRBV7-2
D gene: TRBD2
CDR3 protein: CASSPVAGYSQTQYF
CDR3 DNA: TGTGCCAGCAGCCCCGTAGCGGGGTATTCTCAGACCCAGTACTTC

J gene: TRBJ2-3
clone size: NA
V gene: TRBV5-1
D gene: NA
CDR3 protein: CASSLMTLGTDTQYF
CDR3 DNA: TGCGCCAGCAGCTTGATGACATTAGGCACAGATACGCAGTATTTT

J gene: TRBJ1-1
clone size: NA
V gene: TRBV5-1
D gene: NA
CDR3 protein: CASSLGQDEAFF
CDR3 DNA: TGCGCCAGCAGCTTGGGACAGGATGAAGCTTTCTTT

J gene: TRBJ2-1
clone size: NA
V gene: TRBV12-3/TRBV12-4
D gene: NA
CDR3 protein: CASSLGPSGLFF
CDR3 DNA: TGTGCCAGCAGTTTAGGGCCCAGCGGCCTGTTCTTC

J gene: TRBJ1-4
clone size: NA
V gene: TRBV19
D gene: NA
CDR3 protein: CASGNRDGWEKLFF
CDR3 DNA: TGTGCCAGTGGAAACCGGGATGGATGGGAAAAACTGTTTTTT

J gene: TRBJ1-4
clone size: NA
V gene: TRBV15
D gene: NA
CDR3 protein: CATSSSATNEKLFF
CDR3 DNA: TGTGCCACCAGCTCCAGTGCAACTAATGAAAAACTGTTTTTT

J gene: TRBJ1-2
clone size: NA
V gene: TRBV27
D gene: NA
CDR3 protein: CASRPRSISNYGYTF
CDR3 DNA: TGTGCCAGCAGACCGCGCTCGATTTCTAACTATGGCTACACCTTC

J gene: TRBJ1-4
clone size: NA
V gene: TRBV5-6
D gene: TRBD1
CDR3 protein: CASSRDRERGNEKLFF
CDR3 DNA: TGTGCCAGCAGCAGGGACAGGGAGAGGGGGAATGAAAAACTGTTTTTT

J gene: TRBJ2-7
clone size: NA
V gene: TRBV5-5
D gene: TRBD2
CDR3 protein: CASSLEGLASEQYF
CDR3 DNA: TGTGCCAGCAGCTTGGAGGGACTAGCATCGGAGCAGTACTTC

J gene: TRBJ1-6
clone size: NA
V gene: TRBV5-1
D gene: NA
CDR3 protein: CASSFLSGNSPLHF
CDR3 DNA: TGCGCCAGCAGTTTCCTTTCGGGTAATTCACCCCTCCACTTT

J gene: TRBJ1-6
clone size: NA
V gene: TRBV6-5
D gene: NA
CDR3 protein: CASSYSAGYQSPLHF
CDR3 DNA: TGTGCCAGCAGTTACTCTGCAGGGTATCAGTCACCCCTCCACTTT

J gene: TRBJ1-2
clone size: NA
V gene: TRBV2
D gene: NA
CDR3 protein: CASSRDSQPYGYTF
CDR3 DNA: TGTGCCAGCAGCCGCGACAGTCAACCATATGGCTACACCTTC

J gene: TRBJ1-1
clone size: once
V gene: TRBV4-3
D gene: NA
CDR3 protein: CASSQDLGTPYTEAFF
CDR3 DNA: TGCGCCAGCAGCCAAGATTTAGGGACACCGTACACTGAAGCTTTCTTT

J gene: TRBJ1-2
clone size: NA
V gene: TRBV29-1
D gene: NA
CDR3 protein: CSVTEGETYGYTF
CDR3 DNA: TGCAGCGTCACGGAGGGTGAAACCTATGGCTACACCTTC

J gene: TRBJ1-6
clone size: few
V gene: TRBV3-1/TRBV3-2
D gene: NA
CDR3 protein: CASSQGSGRYNSPLHF
CDR3 DNA: TGTGCCAGCAGCCAGGGCAGCGGACGGTATAATTCACCCCTCCACTTT

J gene: TRBJ2-1
clone size: NA
V gene: TRBV7-6
D gene: TRBD1
CDR3 protein: CASSLGGSGTGTFEQFF
CDR3 DNA: TGTGCCAGCAGCTTAGGTGGCTCGGGGACAGGGACTTTTGAGCAGTTCTTC